This T cell receptor beta chain was sequenced for a study of blood T cells in healthy people across ages. Each donor was a healthy Caucasian individual from Russia, aged about 6 to 95. PBMCs numbering at least 6 million were isolated per sample. This clonotype was picked up a small number of times. What it binds is unknown. Study-level points and caveats: Naive T cell percentage showed a strong correlation with TCR beta diversity.

V shed 4 bases and J shed 6 bases, with 10 bases lying between them. Germline V gene sequence: CDR1 SQVTM, CDR2 ANQGSEA. The CDR3 spans 11 residues. A second about 7 to 11 cycle PCR used barcoded and J-beta primers. MiXCR was run by TCRdb on the 5' RACE reads, yielding one entry per CDR3 protein. The table records 1.5 million to 2 million distinct CDR3 sequences, about two fifths of them present only once. This clonotype was obtained from a human donor in good health. The specimen sequenced was blood. The J gene is TRBJ2-7, the V gene TRBV29-1, with TRBD1 as a possible D gene (5 bases). The CDR3 bases are TGCAGCGTTGGGGGCTATCTCGAGCAGTACTTC. Residues: CSVGGYLEQYF.